The clone carrying this T cell receptor beta chain was detected only once. This sample was taken from a study of blood T cell repertoires in COVID-19. Study information: The United States, Italy and Spain were the sources of the acute and convalescent COVID-19 samples.

Per the original data handling: Reference gene primer amplification yielded estimated nucleated cell counts. TCRdb keeps only in-frame clones here, not all; method: immunoSEQ multiplex PCR. The V and J calls and clone size come from that table; D and trimming were worked out from the DNA. Of more than 300,000 clones detected, around 90% appear once; the ten largest clones hold 0.8% to 1.3%. One Seattle source followed patients from active infection through their disease course. This receptor was taken from a woman aged 40 to 55 with COVID-19, enrolled during active disease. Sequencing used peripheral blood.

CDR3 DNA: TGCGCCAGCAGCCAAGGCCCAGGGATAGGGTATGGCTACACCTTC. This gives the protein CASSQGPGIGYGYTF. The rearrangement joins TRBV4-1 to TRBJ1-2; tentatively, D is TRBD1 (5 bases). Germline V gene sequence: CDR1 MGHRA, CDR2 YSYEKL. V lost 1 base and J 5 bases, leaving 14 bases between the germline ends. The CDR3 runs to 15 residues.